This T cell receptor (beta chain) was sequenced during a study of Ad26.COV2.S vaccination and SARS-CoV-2 variants. Study-level information: Ad26.COV2.S given intramuscularly, once or twice 56 days apart.

Only in-frame clones appear in the TCRdb table, and some are missing; sequencing was by immunoSEQ multiplex PCR. This sample carries 350,000 to 400,000 clones, approximately 91% of them seen once, and the ten largest clones take about 2%. As for treatment: approximately 18 received Ad26.COV2.S at low or high dose, single or two shots; about five received placebo; per-sample allocation not given. Day 63 after the first vaccine or placebo injection was the time point for sampling. This clone was counted once. The sequences come from peripheral blood, collected in a trial of Ad26.COV2.S vaccine versus placebo. This clonotype was sampled from a person aged 18-65 years who received the Ad26.COV2.S COVID-19 vaccine or a placebo.

CDR3 DNA: TGTGCCAGCACAAACCTCGAAGGCACTGAAGCTTTCTTT. As protein: CASTNLEGTEAFF. The chain joins TRBV12-3 or TRBV12-4 to TRBJ1-1; D gene unclear. The CDR3 totals 13 residues. V shed 7 bases and J shed 4 bases, with 13 bases lying between them.